These 20 T cell receptor beta chains came from one sample sequenced in a study of T cells in Graves' hyperthyroidism and ophthalmopathy. Amplification of TCR beta CDR3 regions used RNA as the template. HTBI primers were used for first-round RT-PCR of the TCR CDR3. TCRdb re-called the multiplex PCR reads with MiXCR, one entry per CDR3 protein. The sample lists approximately 430,000 distinct CDR3 sequences, 15% to 19% occurring once. The sequencing input was blood. The receptors derive from a woman under 30 with Graves' hyperthyroidism.

This clonotype was counted many times. The genes are TRBV18 and TRBJ1-1, with a possible D match to TRBD1 (6 bases). The CDR3 totals 14 residues. Deletions cut 3 bases from V and 6 bases from J, with 14 bases between. CDR1 KGHSH and CDR2 LQKENI come from the germline V gene. CDR3: CASSPQEGVAEAFF. The CDR3 DNA follows: TGTGCCAGCTCACCCCAGGAGGGGGTAGCTGAAGCTTTCTTT.

This clonotype was observed a handful of times. The V gene is TRBV4-1, the J gene TRBJ1-5; D is undetermined. The CDR3 is 15 amino acids. Trimming pared 3 bases from V and 2 bases from J, leaving 11 bases between. Germline assignment: CDR1 MGHRA and CDR2 YSYEKL. CDR3 protein: CASSQTGIGNQPQHF. The CDR3 DNA is TGCGCCAGCAGCCAGACCGGGATTGGCAATCAGCCCCAGCATTTT.

The chain has TRBV6-5 and TRBJ1-1; D uncertain. CDR1 is MNHEY, CDR2 SVGAGI, per germline. With 0 bases removed from V and 0 bases from J, the gap between germline ends came to 8 bases. The CDR3 spans 15 residues. The CDR3 nucleotides are TGTGCCAGCAGTTACTCGAGCCGCTTGAACACTGAAGCTTTCTTT. Encoded protein: CASSYSSRLNTEAFF.

This clonotype came up a few times. CDR3 region: CSATDAWTSGGDEQFF. CDR3 nucleotide sequence: TGCAGTGCTACCGACGCTTGGACTAGCGGGGGGGATGAGCAGTTCTTC. V is TRBV20-1 and J is TRBJ2-1, with TRBD2 matching 15 bases. V lost 4 bases, J lost 8 bases, and 9 bases stayed unmatched. Per the germline V gene, CDR1 is DFQATT and CDR2 is SNEGSKA (reference sequence). This CDR3 has 16 amino acids.

This clonotype was seen more than once but under ten times. The chain joins TRBV5-8 to TRBJ2-7; 11 bases agree with TRBD1. The germline V gene has CDR1 SGHTS and CDR2 YDEGEE. Losses at the gene ends were 4 bases for V and 2 bases for J; bases not matched to a gene: 5. CDR3 length: 15 amino acids. The CDR3 protein is CASSQGQGGPYEQYF. CDR3 in DNA: TGTGCCAGCAGCCAGGGACAGGGGGGTCCCTACGAGCAGTACTTC.

The chain carries TRBV6-1 and TRBJ2-1, with 9 bases that match TRBD2. Looked up from germline, CDR1 is MNHNS and CDR2 is SASEGT. V lost 6 bases, J lost 4 bases, and 16 bases stayed unmatched. This CDR3 has 18 amino acids. The CDR3 region has the DNA TGTGCCAGCAGCCCCCCTCCTCCCCTTGCGGGGGGGTACAATGAGCAGTTCTTC. It codes for CASSPPPPLAGGYNEQFF.

This clonotype was recorded at least ten times. The rearrangement uses TRBV20-1 and TRBJ2-3; tentative D call: TRBD1 (5 bases). Trimming took 3 bases from V and 5 from J, leaving 15 bases between them. Germline values: CDR1 DFQATT, CDR2 SNEGSKA (reference sequence). The CDR3 sequence is 14 residues long. The CDR3 loop is CSARVSGKGDTQYF. CDR3 DNA sequence: TGCAGTGCTAGGGTTTCAGGGAAGGGAGATACGCAGTATTTT.

The chain recombines TRBV19 with TRBJ1-1; the D is unclear. There are 14 residues in the CDR3. Germline V gives CDR1 LNHDA, CDR2 SQIVND (reference sequence). Trimming removed 4 bases from V and 1 base from J, with 10 bases in between. The CDR3 region has the DNA TGTGCCAGTAGTACATTCGCTGGGAACACTGAAGCTTTCTTT. Protein product: CASSTFAGNTEAFF.

In its sample, this clonotype was seen many times. The genes are TRBV6-2 or TRBV6-3 and TRBJ1-1, with D perhaps TRBD1 (6 bases). The CDR3 sequence is 14 residues long. Per the germline V gene, CDR1 is MNHEY and CDR2 is SVGEGT. V was clipped by 6 bases and J by 2 bases, with 13 bases between them. The CDR3 DNA reads TGTGCCAGCAGGTCCCACAGGGTTAACACTGAAGCTTTCTTT. Its translation is CASRSHRVNTEAFF.

This chain uses TRBV7-2 with TRBJ2-2; 12 bases agree with TRBD2. The CDR3 is 17 residues long. Germline loops: CDR1 SGHTA, CDR2 FQGNSA. The J segment lost 4 bases and the V segment lost 4 bases, leaving 7 bases of the junction unmatched. The CDR3 DNA is TGTGCCAGCAGCTGGTCGGGACTAGCGGGCATCACCGGGGAGCTGTTTTTT. This codes for CASSWSGLAGITGELFF. Filled out from reference TRBV7-2 and TRBJ2-2, the complete variable domain reads GAGVSQSPSNKVTEKGKDVELRCDPISGHTALYWYRQSLGQGLEFLIYFQGNSAPDKSGLPSDRFSAERTGGSVSTLTIQRTQQEDSAVYLCASSWSGLAGITGELFFGEGSRLTVL.

The chain carries TRBV12-3 or TRBV12-4 and TRBJ2-1, with 10 bases lining up with TRBD2. V dropped 6 bases and J dropped 3; count of bases not matched to a gene: 8. The CDR3 length is 16 residues. The CDR3 DNA reads TGTGCCAGCAGGGGGACTAGCGAGCCAATCTACAATGAGCAGTTCTTC. It translates to CASRGTSEPIYNEQFF.

With respect to this clonotype: This may be a read error, as it is one base from a much larger clone. The chain joins TRBV12-5 to TRBJ2-1, with D perhaps matching TRBD1 (6 bases). The CDR3 consists of 13 residues. With 4 bases removed from V and 7 bases from J, the gap between germline ends came to 11 bases. Germline loops: CDR1 LGHNT, CDR2 FRNRAP. The chain's CDR3 is CASGWDNANEQFF. CDR3 nucleotide sequence: TGTGCTAGTGGTTGGGACAACGCAAATGAGCAGTTCTTC.

In this sample, this clonotype turned up many times. The rearrangement uses TRBV6-1 and TRBJ1-5, with D possibly TRBD1 on 5 matching bases. CDR1 MNHNS and CDR2 SASEGT come from the germline V gene. Trimming removed 0 bases at V and 7 bases at J, with 13 bases between. The CDR3 spans 15 residues. CDR3 coding DNA: TGTGCCAGCAGTGAAGCGGTTCGGGACGGCCAGCCCCAGCATTTT. It translates to CASSEAVRDGQPQHF.

This clonotype was observed a handful of times. A read error is possible here, since a much larger clone lies one base away. CDR3 in DNA: TGTGCCAGCAGCTTAGATAGTAGGCGCGATGGGTACTTC. Translated, it gives CASSLDSRRDGYF. This rearrangement joins TRBV11-2 to TRBJ2-5; no reliable D call. Germline CDR1 is SGHAT and CDR2 is FQNNGV. There are 13 residues in the CDR3. The ends were cut back, 0 bases at V and 13 bases at J, with 15 bases in the middle.

The J gene is TRBJ2-1, the V gene TRBV4-2; 10 bases align to TRBD2. Germline CDR1 is LGHNA and CDR2 is YNFKEQ. This CDR3 region has 15 residues. J gave up 0 bases and V 8 bases, and 4 bases lay outside the gene matches. The CDR3 loop is CASGLAGGSYNEQFF. CDR3 bases: TGTGCCAGCGGGTTAGCGGGAGGCTCCTACAATGAGCAGTTCTTC.

This clonotype was counted many times. This sequence joins TRBV20-1 and TRBJ2-1; 8 nucleotides line up with TRBD2. Unmatched junction bases numbered 12, after V lost 5 bases and J lost 9 bases. CDR1 and CDR2 from the germline V gene are DFQATT and SNEGSKA (reference sequence). The CDR3 runs to 14 residues. The CDR3 DNA sequence: TGCAGTGCTCCAAGCCGGGAGGGCCCGGCTGAGCAGTTCTTC. Its protein product is CSAPSREGPAEQFF.

On this clonotype: Given a much more abundant clone one base away, this may be a read error. No conserved phenylalanine or tryptophan is present at the end of the CDR3, so a read error is the likely explanation. The CDR3 protein is CASSFGEGNTDTQYC. The CDR3 DNA reads as TGTGCCAGCAGCTTCGGAGAGGGGAACACAGATACGCAGTATTGT. This rearrangement joins TRBV11-3 to TRBJ2-3; TRBD1 or TRBD2 may be the D gene (5 bases each). The CDR3 sequence is 15 residues long. Per germline, CDR1 SGHNT and CDR2 YENEEA. With 3 bases removed from V and 2 bases from J, the gap between germline ends came to 12 bases.

The gene calls are TRBV12-5 and TRBJ2-5; D is ambiguous. With 5 bases removed from V and 1 base from J, the gap between germline ends came to 11 bases. CDR1 and CDR2 (germline): LGHNT, FRNRAP. CDR3 length equals 14 residues. The CDR3 protein is CASGLKSPQETQYF. DNA of the CDR3: TGTGCTAGTGGTCTCAAGAGCCCCCAAGAGACCCAGTACTTC.

This clonotype was picked up a small number of times. V is TRBV24-1 and J is TRBJ2-4; D possibly corresponds to TRBD2 (5 bases). Germline lookup yields CDR1 KGHDR and CDR2 SFDVKD. The CDR3 sequence is 16 residues long. Trimming removed 4 bases from V and 4 bases from J, with 16 bases in between. CDR3: CATSDSPRTGKNIQYF. The CDR3 nucleotides are TGTGCCACCAGTGACTCCCCTCGGACGGGAAAAAACATTCAGTACTTC.

This clonotype was observed at least ten times. The rearrangement links TRBV11-2 to TRBJ1-2; D not certain. Germline assignment: CDR1 SGHAT and CDR2 FQNNGV. Trimming removed 4 bases at V and 3 bases at J, with 9 bases between. The CDR3 runs to 13 residues. The CDR3 nucleotides are TGTGCCAGCAGCTCGGGCGATTACTATGGCTACACCTTC. Protein: CASSSGDYYGYTF.